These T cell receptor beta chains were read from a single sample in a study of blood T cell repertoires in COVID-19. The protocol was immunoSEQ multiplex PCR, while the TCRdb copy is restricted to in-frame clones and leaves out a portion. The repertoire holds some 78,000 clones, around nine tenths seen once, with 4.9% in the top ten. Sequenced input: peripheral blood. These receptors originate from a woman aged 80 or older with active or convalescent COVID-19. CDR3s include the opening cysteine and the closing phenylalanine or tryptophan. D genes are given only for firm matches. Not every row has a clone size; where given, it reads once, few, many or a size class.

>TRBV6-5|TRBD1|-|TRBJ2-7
TGTGCCAGCAGGAGACAGGGGGGATTCTACGAGCAGTACTTC
CASRRQGGFYEQYF
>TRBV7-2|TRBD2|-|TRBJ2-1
TGTGCCAGCAGACTAACCGGGACTAGCGTCAATGAGCAGTTCTTC
CASRLTGTSVNEQFF
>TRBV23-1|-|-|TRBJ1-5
TGCGCCGATACCCCATCCAACAGGGCAGGGCAGCCCCAGCATTTT
CADTPSNRAGQPQHF
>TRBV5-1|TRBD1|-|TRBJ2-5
TGCGCCAGCAGCCCTGGACAGGGACCCTCTGAGGCCCAGTACTTC
CASSPGQGPSEAQYF
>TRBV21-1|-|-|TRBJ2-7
TGTGCCAGCAGCAATTCCCTAGCGGGAGGCTACGAGCAGTACTTC
CASSNSLAGGYEQYF
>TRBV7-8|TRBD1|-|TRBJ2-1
TGTGCCAGCAAGAACCGGGACAGGGCCTACAATGAGCAGTTCTTC
CASKNRDRAYNEQFF
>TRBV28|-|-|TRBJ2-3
-
CASSSSRGKRDTQYF
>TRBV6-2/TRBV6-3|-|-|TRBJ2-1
TGTGCCAGCAGTGCCACCAGGGGTGAGCAGTTCTTC
CASSATRGEQFF
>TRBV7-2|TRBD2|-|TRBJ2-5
TGTGCCAGCAGCTTACTAGCGGGGGGGTTTCTGGAGACCCAGTACTTC
CASSLLAGGFLETQYF
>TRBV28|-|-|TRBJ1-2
TGTGCCAGCAACACTGGGAGGGGGAGGTATGGCTACACCTTC
CASNTGRGRYGYTF
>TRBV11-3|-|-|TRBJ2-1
TGTGCCAGCAGCTTAGATGGGCGGGCTGACAATGAGCAGTTCTTC
CASSLDGRADNEQFF
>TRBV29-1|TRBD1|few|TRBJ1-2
TGCAGCGTCGTCGGACAGGGGAGTGGCTACACCTTC
CSVVGQGSGYTF
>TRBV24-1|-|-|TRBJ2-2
TGTGCCACCAGTGAACGAGCCGCCGGGGAGCTGTTTTTT
CATSERAAGELFF
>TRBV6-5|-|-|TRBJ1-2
TGTGCCAGCAGTTACCGGATCGGGTCCAGACTTGGGGGCTACACCTTC
CASSYRIGSRLGGYTF
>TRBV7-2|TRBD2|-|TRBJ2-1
TGTGCCAGCAGCCCCCTGCCATGGCGGGGGAGCTCCTACAATGAGCAGTTCTTC
CASSPLPWRGSSYNEQFF
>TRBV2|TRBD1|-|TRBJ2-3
TGTGCCAGCAGGCGACAGGGTGTGTACACAGATACGCAGTATTTT
CASRRQGVYTDTQYF
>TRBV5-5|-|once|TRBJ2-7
TGTGCCAGCAGCTTGGCTGGAGGGCACTACGAGCAGTACTTC
CASSLAGGHYEQYF
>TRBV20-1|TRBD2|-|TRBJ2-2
TGCAGTGCTAGTGGCCTCGGGGGAGGGCCCGGGGAGCTGTTTTTT
CSASGLGGGPGELFF
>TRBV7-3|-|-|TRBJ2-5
TGTGCCAGCAGCTTAGGGGCAGGCCGCGGGACCCAGTACTTC
CASSLGAGRGTQYF
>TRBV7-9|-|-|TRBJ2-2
TGTGCCAGCAGCTTAAACAGCTTAGGCACCGGGGAGCTGTTTTTT
CASSLNSLGTGELFF
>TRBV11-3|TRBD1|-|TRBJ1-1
TGTGCCAGCAGCACTTCGACAGGGCTAAAAGCTTTCTTT
CASSTSTGLKAFF
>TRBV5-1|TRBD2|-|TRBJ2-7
TGCGCCAGCAGCCCGAGCTACGGGAGGGCCGGTTACGAGCAGTACTTC
CASSPSYGRAGYEQYF
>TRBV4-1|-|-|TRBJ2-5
TGCGCCAGCAGCCTGGTCGGAGGAAGGCAAGAGACCCAGTACTTC
CASSLVGGRQETQYF
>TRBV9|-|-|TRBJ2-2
TGTGCCAGCAGCGTAGGGCGGGATAACACCGGGGAGCTGTTTTTT
CASSVGRDNTGELFF
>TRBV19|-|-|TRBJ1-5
TGTGCCAGTAGTATCACCTCGGGGGATAGCAATCAGCCCCAGCATTTT
CASSITSGDSNQPQHF
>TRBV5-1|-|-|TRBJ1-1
TGCGCCAGCAGCCCAAACAGGGCGACGGACACTGAAGCTTTCTTT
CASSPNRATDTEAFF
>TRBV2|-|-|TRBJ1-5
TGTGCCAGCAGATGGGCCTCCGGGGGCAATCAGCCCCAGCATTTT
CASRWASGGNQPQHF
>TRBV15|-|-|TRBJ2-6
TGTGCCACCCGTGTACTACTAGTGGGGGCCAACGTCCTGACTTTC
CATRVLLVGANVLTF
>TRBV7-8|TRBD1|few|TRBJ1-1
TGTGCCAGCAGCCCCCGGGACAGCGTAAACACTGAAGCTTTCTTT
CASSPRDSVNTEAFF
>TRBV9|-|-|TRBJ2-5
TGTGCCAGCAGCGTAGGAGGGTTCGAGACCCAGTACTTC
CASSVGGFETQYF
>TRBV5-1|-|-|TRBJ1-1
TGCGCCAGCAGCTTGGCCAGGGGCGTGAACACTGAAGCTTTCTTT
CASSLARGVNTEAFF
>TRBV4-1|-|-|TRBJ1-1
TGCGCCAGCAGCCAAGATGGGTCAGGGATAAGAAACACTGAAGCTTTCTTT
CASSQDGSGIRNTEAFF
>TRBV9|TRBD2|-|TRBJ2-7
TGTGCCAGTGGACTAGCGGGGGGTTACGAGCAGTACTTC
CASGLAGGYEQYF
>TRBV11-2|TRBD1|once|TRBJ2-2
TGTGCCAGCAGCCCCGGGACAGGGAACACCGGGGAGCTGTTTTTT
CASSPGTGNTGELFF
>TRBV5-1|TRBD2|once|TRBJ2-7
TGCGCCAGCAGCTACCGGGACTATACCTACGAGCAGTACTTC
CASSYRDYTYEQYF
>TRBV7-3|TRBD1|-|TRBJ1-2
TGTGCCAGCAGCTTGTTTGGGACAGGGGACGGCTACACCTTC
CASSLFGTGDGYTF
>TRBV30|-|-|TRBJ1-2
TGTGCCTGGACCCCCCGGGGGGGGGAGGGCTACACCTTC
CAWTPRGGEGYTF
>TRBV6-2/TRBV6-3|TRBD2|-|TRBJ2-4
TGTGCCAGCAGCCCGACTAGCGGGGGGGCTGTAACCAAAAACATTCAGTACTTC
CASSPTSGGAVTKNIQYF
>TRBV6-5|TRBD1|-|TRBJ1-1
TGTGCCAGCACCTACAGGGGGCGGCGGACTGAAGCTTTCTTT
CASTYRGRRTEAFF
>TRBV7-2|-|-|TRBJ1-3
TGTGCCAGCAGCTTATGGGCAGGGGAGAGCTCTGGAAACACCATATATTTT
CASSLWAGESSGNTIYF
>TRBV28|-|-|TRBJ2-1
TGTGCCAGCAGATCCGGTCCCAAGCGGGCGGCGCAGTTCTTC
CASRSGPKRAAQFF
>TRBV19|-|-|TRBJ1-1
TGTGCCAGTAGTATGGTGGGGGCAGCTCGTTCAGCTTTCTTT
CASSMVGAARSAFF